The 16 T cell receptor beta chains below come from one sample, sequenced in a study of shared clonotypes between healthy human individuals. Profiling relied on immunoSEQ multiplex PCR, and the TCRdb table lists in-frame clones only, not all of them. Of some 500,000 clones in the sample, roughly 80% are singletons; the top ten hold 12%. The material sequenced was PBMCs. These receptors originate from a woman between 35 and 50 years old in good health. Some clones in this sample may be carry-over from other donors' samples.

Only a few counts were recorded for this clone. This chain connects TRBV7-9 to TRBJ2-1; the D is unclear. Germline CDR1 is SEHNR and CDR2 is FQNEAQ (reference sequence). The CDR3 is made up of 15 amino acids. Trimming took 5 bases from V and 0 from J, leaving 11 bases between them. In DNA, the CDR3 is TGTGCCAGCAGCCAAGAGGCGAGCTCCTACAATGAGCAGTTCTTC. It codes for CASSQEASSYNEQFF.

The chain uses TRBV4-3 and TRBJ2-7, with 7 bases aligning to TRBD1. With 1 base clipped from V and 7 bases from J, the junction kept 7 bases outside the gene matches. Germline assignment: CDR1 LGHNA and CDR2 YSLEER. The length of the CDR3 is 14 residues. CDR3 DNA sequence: TGCGCCAGCAGCCAAGTAAGGGGGCTGGGGGAGCAGTACTTC. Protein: CASSQVRGLGEQYF.

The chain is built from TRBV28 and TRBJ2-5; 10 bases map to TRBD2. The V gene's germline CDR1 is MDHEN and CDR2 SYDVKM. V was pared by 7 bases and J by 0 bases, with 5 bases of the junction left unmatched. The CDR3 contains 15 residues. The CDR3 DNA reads TGTGCCAGCATTGAAGCGGGAGGGTACCAAGAGACCCAGTACTTC. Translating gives CASIEAGGYQETQYF.

CDR3 nucleotides: TGTGCCAGCAGCGTGTCCTCTAGCTCCTACAATGAGCAGTTCTTC. Its translation: CASSVSSSSYNEQFF. V and J are TRBV7-2 and TRBJ2-1; D is unresolved. This CDR3 is built from 15 residues. V was cut by 5 bases and J by 0 bases, with 11 bases left in between. The germline V gene has CDR1 SGHTA and CDR2 FQGNSA.

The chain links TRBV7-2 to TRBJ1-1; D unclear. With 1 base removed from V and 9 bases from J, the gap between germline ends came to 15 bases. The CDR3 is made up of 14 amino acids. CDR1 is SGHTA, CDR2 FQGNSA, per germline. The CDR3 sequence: CASSLELVGPKAFF. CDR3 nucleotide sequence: TGTGCCAGCAGCTTAGAATTGGTGGGCCCAAAAGCTTTCTTT.

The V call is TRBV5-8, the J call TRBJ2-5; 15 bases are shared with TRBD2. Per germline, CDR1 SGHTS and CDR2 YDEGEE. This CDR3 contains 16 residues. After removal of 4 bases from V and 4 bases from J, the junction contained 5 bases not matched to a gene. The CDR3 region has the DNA TGTGCCAGCAGCCAAGGACTAGCGGGAGGGGTAGAGACCCAGTACTTC. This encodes CASSQGLAGGVETQYF.

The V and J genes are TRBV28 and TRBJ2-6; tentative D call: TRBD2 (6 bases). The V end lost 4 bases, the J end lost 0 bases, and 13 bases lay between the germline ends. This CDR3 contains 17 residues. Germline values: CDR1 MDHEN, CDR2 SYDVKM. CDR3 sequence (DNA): TGTGCCAGCAGTTCGGGCGGGGCCGGCTCTGGGGCCAACGTCCTGACTTTC. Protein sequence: CASSSGGAGSGANVLTF. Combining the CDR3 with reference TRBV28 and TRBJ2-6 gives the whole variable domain DVKVTQSSRYLVKRTGEKVFLECVQDMDHENMFWYRQDPGLGLRLIYFSYDVKMKEKGDIPEGYSVSREKKERFSLILESASTNQTSMYLCASSSGGAGSGANVLTFGAGSRLTVL.

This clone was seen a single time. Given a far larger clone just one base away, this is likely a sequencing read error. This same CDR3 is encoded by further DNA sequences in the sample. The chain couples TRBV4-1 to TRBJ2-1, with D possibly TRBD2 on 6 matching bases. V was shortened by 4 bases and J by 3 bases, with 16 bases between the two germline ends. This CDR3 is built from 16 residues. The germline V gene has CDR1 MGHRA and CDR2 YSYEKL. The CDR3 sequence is CASSRTLAGNYNEQFF. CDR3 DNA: TGCGCCAGCAGCCGGACACTAGCAGGGAACTACAATGAGCAGTTCTTC.

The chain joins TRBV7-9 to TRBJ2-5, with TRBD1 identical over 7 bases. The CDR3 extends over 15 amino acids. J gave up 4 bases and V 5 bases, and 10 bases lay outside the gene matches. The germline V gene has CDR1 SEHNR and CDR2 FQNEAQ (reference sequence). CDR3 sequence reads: CASSVYLTGPETQYF. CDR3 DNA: TGTGCCAGCAGCGTATACTTGACAGGGCCAGAGACCCAGTACTTC.

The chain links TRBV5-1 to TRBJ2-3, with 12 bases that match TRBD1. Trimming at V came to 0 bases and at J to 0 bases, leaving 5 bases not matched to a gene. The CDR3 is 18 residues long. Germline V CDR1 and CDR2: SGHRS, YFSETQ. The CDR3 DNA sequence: TGCGCCAGCAGCTTGGGGGACAGGGGGCTCTTAAGCACAGATACGCAGTATTTT. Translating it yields CASSLGDRGLLSTDTQYF.

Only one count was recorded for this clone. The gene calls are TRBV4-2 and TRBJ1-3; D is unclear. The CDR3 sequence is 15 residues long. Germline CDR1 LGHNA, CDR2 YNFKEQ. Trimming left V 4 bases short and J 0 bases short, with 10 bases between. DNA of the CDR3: TGTGCCAGCAGCCTCGACGGATTCTCTGGAAACACCATATATTTT. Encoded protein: CASSLDGFSGNTIYF.

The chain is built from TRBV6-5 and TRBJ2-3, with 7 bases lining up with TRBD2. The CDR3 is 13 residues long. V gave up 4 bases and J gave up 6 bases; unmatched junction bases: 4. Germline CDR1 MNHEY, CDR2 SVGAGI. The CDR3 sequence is CASSLRGYDTQYF. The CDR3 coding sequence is TGTGCCAGCAGTTTGCGGGGGTACGATACGCAGTATTTT.

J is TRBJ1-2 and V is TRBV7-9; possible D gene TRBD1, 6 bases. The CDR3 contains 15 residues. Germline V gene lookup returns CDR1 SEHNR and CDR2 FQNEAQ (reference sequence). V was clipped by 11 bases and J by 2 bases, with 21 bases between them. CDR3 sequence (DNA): TGTGCCGAAATGAGCCGGGACACATTAAACTATGGCTACACCTTC. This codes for CAEMSRDTLNYGYTF.

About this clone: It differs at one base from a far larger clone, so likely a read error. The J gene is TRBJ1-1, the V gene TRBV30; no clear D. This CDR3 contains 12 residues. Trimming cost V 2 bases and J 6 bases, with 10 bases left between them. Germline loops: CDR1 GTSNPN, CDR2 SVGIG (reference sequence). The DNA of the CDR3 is TGTGCCTGGAGTCCGACCGGCGCTGAAGCTTTCTTT. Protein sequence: CAWSPTGAEAFF.

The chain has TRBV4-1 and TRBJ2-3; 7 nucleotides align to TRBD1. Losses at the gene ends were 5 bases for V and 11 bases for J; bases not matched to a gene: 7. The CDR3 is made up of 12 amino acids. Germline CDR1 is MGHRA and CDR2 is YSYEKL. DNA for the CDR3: TGCGCCAGCAGCTCAGACAGGGTCGGGCAGTATTTT. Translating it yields CASSSDRVGQYF.

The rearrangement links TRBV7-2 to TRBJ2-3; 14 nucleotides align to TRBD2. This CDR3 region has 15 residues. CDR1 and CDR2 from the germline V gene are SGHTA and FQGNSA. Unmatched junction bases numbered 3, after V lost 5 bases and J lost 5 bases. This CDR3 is CASSPGTSGGDTQYF. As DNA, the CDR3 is TGTGCCAGCAGCCCAGGGACTAGCGGGGGAGATACGCAGTATTTT.